Listed below are T cell receptor beta chains from one sample, sequenced in a study of cytomegalovirus exposure and HLA in healthy donors. Using immunoSEQ multiplex PCR, the repertoire was profiled, and TCRdb retains in-frame clones only, with some absent. The data contain 180,000 or so clones, 65% to 85% of them singletons. Sample: PBMCs. Receptors originate from a female donor in good health and CMV-seronegative. Both conserved end residues are part of each CDR3. A D gene is named only where the DNA matches it firmly. A clone size is listed for some rows: how often the clone was seen (once, few, many), or a class if it is expanded.

size,J,D,V,CDR3,DNA
-,TRBJ1-6,TRBD1,TRBV5-1,CASSAGQVNSPLHF,TGCGCCAGCAGCGCGGGACAGGTGAATTCACCCCTCCACTTT
-,TRBJ2-3,-,TRBV7-3,CASSLAGADTQYF,TGTGCCAGCAGTTTGGCCGGGGCAGATACGCAGTATTTT
once,TRBJ2-7,-,TRBV19,CASSIPNSYEQYF,TGTGCCAGTAGTATACCTAACTCCTACGAGCAGTACTTC
-,TRBJ2-3,TRBD2,TRBV7-9,CASSLGGGVSDTQYF,TGTGCCAGCAGCTTAGGCGGGGGTGTGTCAGATACGCAGTATTTT
-,TRBJ2-4,TRBD2,TRBV13,CASSKDGSGKTIQYF,TGTGCCAGCAGCAAAGACGGTAGCGGGAAGACTATTCAGTACTTC
-,TRBJ2-3,TRBD2,TRBV9,CASRRTAGEGVDTQYF,TGTGCCAGCAGACGTACGGCGGGGGAAGGGGTAGATACGCAGTATTTT
-,TRBJ1-3,-,TRBV11-3,CASTNEGNTIYF,TGTGCCAGCACCAATGAGGGAAACACCATATATTTT
few,TRBJ2-3,-,TRBV7-6,CASSLPGTDTQYF,TGTGCCAGCAGCTTACCCGGTACAGATACGCAGTATTTT
-,TRBJ1-1,-,TRBV27,CASSDGRHTEAFF,TGTGCCAGCAGTGATGGCAGGCACACTGAAGCTTTCTTT
-,TRBJ2-3,TRBD2,TRBV5-3,CARSKLAGGPGDTQYF,TGTGCCAGAAGCAAGTTAGCGGGAGGGCCAGGAGATACGCAGTATTTT
-,TRBJ2-7,TRBD2,TRBV2,CASITRGAYEQYF,TGTGCCAGCATCACCCGGGGGGCCTACGAGCAGTACTTC
-,TRBJ1-2,TRBD1,TRBV5-1,CASSLPSPGTGGGGGGYTF,TGCGCCAGCAGCTTGCCTAGTCCCGGGACAGGGGGCGGGGGAGGTGGCTACACCTTC
-,TRBJ2-1,TRBD2,TRBV5-1,CASSPLSGRGDNEQFF,TGCGCCAGCAGCCCACTCAGCGGGAGGGGGGACAATGAGCAGTTCTTC
-,TRBJ1-1,TRBD1,TRBV5-5,CASSLLPAGGFGTEAFF,TGTGCCAGCAGCTTGCTCCCGGCAGGGGGCTTTGGCACTGAAGCTTTCTTT
-,TRBJ1-5,-,TRBV7-2,CASSLEAGNQPQHF,TGTGCCAGCAGCTTAGAGGCAGGAAATCAGCCCCAGCATTTT
-,TRBJ2-1,TRBD2,TRBV14,CASSRLLAGGPGEQFF,TGTGCCAGCAGCCGCTTACTAGCGGGAGGGCCCGGTGAGCAGTTCTTC
-,TRBJ2-1,TRBD2,TRBV6-4,CASSASGDGEQFF,TGTGCCAGCAGCGCTAGCGGCGATGGAGAGCAGTTCTTC
-,TRBJ2-7,-,TRBV23-1,CASPSVRAPKTYEQYF,TGCGCCAGCCCCTCCGTGCGGGCACCTAAAACCTACGAGCAGTACTTC
once,TRBJ1-5,-,TRBV30,CAWSEGFQPQHF,TGTGCCTGGAGTGAGGGGTTTCAGCCCCAGCATTTT
-,TRBJ2-5,-,TRBV5-1,CASSLLSDLEQYF,TGCGCCAGCAGCCTCCTAAGTGACCTAGAGCAGTACTTC
-,TRBJ1-1,TRBD1,TRBV19,CASGTGVNTEAFF,TGTGCCAGCGGGACAGGAGTGAACACTGAAGCTTTCTTT
few,TRBJ2-1,TRBD2,TRBV18,CASSPPRSGGYNEQFF,TGTGCCAGCTCACCACCGCGTAGCGGGGGATACAATGAGCAGTTCTTC
few,TRBJ2-1,TRBD2,TRBV5-1,CASSLARTSDAYNEQFF,TGCGCCAGCAGCTTGGCACGAACTAGCGACGCGTACAATGAGCAGTTCTTC
-,TRBJ2-1,TRBD2,TRBV13,CASSFQLAGGTTYNEQFF,TGTGCCAGCAGCTTCCAACTAGCGGGAGGGACGACTTACAATGAGCAGTTCTTC
-,TRBJ2-3,TRBD2,TRBV7-3,CASSLTTSQTSGMAGTDTQYF,TGTGCCAGCAGCTTAACCACTAGCCAGACTAGCGGGATGGCGGGCACAGATACGCAGTATTTT
-,TRBJ1-3,-,TRBV10-3,CAISESSVGNTIYF,TGTGCCATCAGTGAGTCGTCCGTCGGAAACACCATATATTTT
-,TRBJ1-1,TRBD1,TRBV5-1,CASSPEAWGQGGPF,TGCGCCAGCAGCCCAGAAGCTTGGGGACAGGGTGGGCCATTT
-,TRBJ1-3,TRBD1,TRBV5-4,CASSSGDRAGNTIYF,TGTGCCAGCAGCTCGGGGGACAGGGCTGGAAACACCATATATTTT
-,TRBJ2-7,-,TRBV28,CASNLRGNEQYF,TGTGCCAGCAACCTTCGAGGGAACGAGCAGTACTTC
-,TRBJ2-1,-,TRBV7-3,CASSLTPAGSYNEQFF,TGTGCCAGCAGCTTAACACCGGCGGGAAGCTACAATGAGCAGTTCTTC
few,TRBJ2-3,-,TRBV10-3,CAISATPGVSTDTQYF,TGTGCCATCAGCGCAACGCCGGGAGTAAGCACAGATACGCAGTATTTT
-,TRBJ1-5,-,TRBV6-6,CASSYQPEQSQPQHF,TGTGCCAGCAGTTACCAACCGGAACAGAGTCAGCCCCAGCATTTT
-,TRBJ1-1,-,TRBV5-5,CASSRGLGTEAFF,TGTGCCAGCAGCCGCGGGCTGGGAACTGAAGCTTTCTTT
-,TRBJ1-1,-,TRBV5-4,CASTSGWGTEAFF,TGTGCCAGCACCTCGGGGTGGGGCACTGAAGCTTTCTTT
-,TRBJ1-1,-,TRBV2,CASSLGDTEAFF,TGTGCCAGCAGTCTGGGCGACACTGAAGCTTTCTTT
once,TRBJ2-7,-,TRBV27,CASSLSSPSYEQYF,TGTGCCAGCAGTTTATCGTCCCCGTCCTACGAGCAGTACTTC
-,TRBJ2-1,TRBD2,TRBV15,CATSRGWREGGIEQFF,TGTGCCACCAGCAGAGGTTGGCGGGAGGGCGGAATTGAGCAGTTCTTC
-,TRBJ2-7,TRBD1,TRBV19,CASSPPGQIYEQYF,TGTGCCAGTAGTCCTCCGGGACAGATCTACGAGCAGTACTTC
-,TRBJ1-4,-,TRBV25-1,CASSEFGRTNEKLFF,TGTGCCAGCAGTGAATTCGGCAGGACTAATGAAAAACTGTTTTTT
-,TRBJ2-7,TRBD2,TRBV7-2,CASSLFGRLAAYEQYF,TGTGCCAGCAGCCTATTCGGAAGACTAGCGGCCTACGAGCAGTACTTC
-,TRBJ1-1,-,TRBV5-6,CASSFGDGGTEAFF,TGTGCCAGCAGCTTTGGTGATGGAGGCACTGAAGCTTTCTTT
-,TRBJ2-3,TRBD2,TRBV30,CAWSVLAGGPDTQYF,TGTGCCTGGAGTGTACTAGCGGGAGGGCCAGATACGCAGTATTTT
-,TRBJ2-1,TRBD1,TRBV19,CASSIRGQGNEQFF,TGTGCCAGTAGTATTAGGGGACAGGGCAATGAGCAGTTCTTC